The 15 T cell receptor beta chains below come from one sample, sequenced in a study of shared clonotypes between healthy human individuals. The protocol was immunoSEQ multiplex PCR, while the TCRdb copy is restricted to in-frame clones and leaves out a portion. The sample shows about half a million clones, approximately 80% of them seen only once. Material: PBMCs. These receptors were collected from a woman between 40 and 55 years old in good health. Some clones in this sample may be carry-over from other donors' samples.

J is TRBJ1-5 and V is TRBV7-6; TRBD1 might be the D (6 bases). Per germline, CDR1 SGHVS and CDR2 FNYEAQ. The CDR3 has 13 residues. The ends were cut back, 3 bases at V and 6 bases at J, with 9 bases in the middle. CDR3 residues: CASSFGGLQPQHF. The CDR3 region has the DNA TGTGCCAGCAGCTTTGGGGGGCTTCAGCCCCAGCATTTT.

V usage is TRBV7-8 and J usage is TRBJ2-7; D is perhaps TRBD1 (6 bases). This CDR3 contains 16 residues. Looked up from germline, CDR1 is SGHVS and CDR2 is FQNEAQ. Trimming removed 5 bases from V and 0 bases from J, with 17 bases in between. CDR3 residues: CASSPPSARGSYEQYF. The DNA of the CDR3 is TGTGCCAGCAGCCCACCGTCGGCCAGGGGCTCCTACGAGCAGTACTTC.

The V gene is TRBV30, the J gene TRBJ2-7; D gene uncertain. The CDR3 consists of 12 residues. Trimming removed 2 bases at V and 3 bases at J, with 8 bases between. Germline loops: CDR1 GTSNPN, CDR2 SVGIG (reference sequence). The CDR3: CAWSHDVYEQYF. CDR3 nucleotides: TGTGCCTGGAGTCACGACGTCTACGAGCAGTACTTC.

The chain joins TRBV10-2 to TRBJ2-7; 11 positions match TRBD2. The DNA end is a closer match to TRBJ2-5, so the J assignment may be wrong. This CDR3 comprises 13 residues. The germline gives CDR1 WSHSY, CDR2 SAAADI. The CDR3 region is CASRTSGEETQYF. The CDR3 DNA reads as TGCGCCAGCAGGACTAGCGGGGAAGAGACCCAGTACTTC.

This clone was recorded once. This likely came from a read error, as a far larger clone is one base away. This chain connects TRBV28 to TRBJ2-5; 8 nucleotides agree with TRBD1. The V and J ends lost 8 bases and 5 bases, in that order; junction bases with no gene match: 7. CDR3 size: 13 residues. Germline values: CDR1 MDHEN, CDR2 SYDVKM. CDR3 amino acids: CASGRQGLETQYF. In nucleotides, the CDR3 is TGTGCCAGCGGTAGACAGGGGCTCGAGACCCAGTACTTC. Supplemented by reference TRBV28 and TRBJ2-5, the full variable domain reads DVKVTQSSRYLVKRTGEKVFLECVQDMDHENMFWYRQDPGLGLRLIYFSYDVKMKEKGDIPEGYSVSREKKERFSLILESASTNQTSMYLCASGRQGLETQYFGPGTRLLVL.

The chain couples TRBV28 to TRBJ2-4; TRBD1 agrees at 11 bases. The CDR3 has 17 amino acids. Germline V gene sequence: CDR1 MDHEN, CDR2 SYDVKM. V lost 5 bases to trimming and J lost 7 bases; unmatched junction nucleotides: 13. CDR3: CASSKTLSGQGGNIQYF. The CDR3 nucleotides are TGTGCCAGCAGTAAAACCTTGTCGGGACAGGGGGGGAACATTCAGTACTTC. Full variable domain (remainder filled in from reference TRBV28 and TRBJ2-4): DVKVTQSSRYLVKRTGEKVFLECVQDMDHENMFWYRQDPGLGLRLIYFSYDVKMKEKGDIPEGYSVSREKKERFSLILESASTNQTSMYLCASSKTLSGQGGNIQYFGAGTRLSVL.

V gene TRBV29-1 combines with J gene TRBJ2-5; no clear D gene. CDR3 size: 12 residues. Per germline, CDR1 SQVTM and CDR2 ANQGSEA. Trimming removed 7 bases from V and 0 bases from J, with 9 bases in between. CDR3 coding DNA: TGCAGCGCTTCGACGGACCAAGAGACCCAGTACTTC. It translates to CSASTDQETQYF.

Remarks on this clone: Only one base separates this from a far larger clonotype, so it likely reflects a read error. The rearrangement uses TRBV2 and TRBJ2-7; TRBD2 matches 8 bases. After removal of 6 bases from V and 0 bases from J, the junction contained 7 bases not matched to a gene. CDR3 length: 15 amino acids. Germline values: CDR1 SNHLY, CDR2 FYNNEI. CDR3 nucleotide sequence: TGTGCCAGCAGGGACGTCACTAGCGGCTCCTACGAGCAGTACTTC. Amino acids: CASRDVTSGSYEQYF.

The V gene is TRBV6-6, the J gene TRBJ2-7, with 8 bases fitting TRBD2. CDR1 is MNHNY, CDR2 SVGAGI, per germline (reference sequence). CDR3 size: 14 residues. The V segment lost 5 bases and the J segment 1 base; nucleotides outside the gene matches: 4. CDR3 bases: TGTGCCAGCAGTCCGGGACTAGTATCCTACGAGCAGTACTTC. It translates to CASSPGLVSYEQYF.

The chain employs TRBV2 and TRBJ2-3, with 7 bases that match TRBD2. Germline CDR1 is SNHLY and CDR2 is FYNNEI. The CDR3 consists of 11 residues. Unmatched junction bases numbered 2, after V lost 4 bases and J lost 10 bases. Here the CDR3 DNA reads TGTGCCAGCAGTGCTCGGGGGGCGCAGTATTTT. Amino acids: CASSARGAQYF.

As DNA, the CDR3 is TGTGCCAGCAGCGTAAACAGGGGGGACAATGAGCAGTTCTTC. It codes for CASSVNRGDNEQFF. This rearrangement joins TRBV11-2 to TRBJ2-1; 8 nucleotides align to TRBD1. This CDR3 region has 14 residues. Germline V lookup: CDR1 SGHAT, CDR2 FQNNGV. V shed 5 bases and J 5 bases; nucleotides not matched to a gene: 5.

The chain links TRBV2 to TRBJ2-7, with D possibly matching TRBD1 (6 bases). The CDR3 loop spans 15 amino acids. Germline V CDR1 and CDR2: SNHLY, FYNNEI. Deletions cut 6 bases from V and 2 bases from J, with 17 bases between. In DNA form, the CDR3 reads TGTGCCAGCAGGACCACCGGACAGCGAACCTACGAGCAGTACTTC. This translates into CASRTTGQRTYEQYF.

The CDR3 here is CASSLLNEQYF. CDR3 nucleotide sequence: TGTGCCAGCAGCTTACTCAACGAGCAGTACTTC. The chain carries TRBV7-2 and TRBJ2-7; no clear D gene. The CDR3 spans 11 residues. Trimming pared 2 bases from V and 5 bases from J, leaving 4 bases between. The germline gives CDR1 SGHTA, CDR2 FQGNSA.

As for this clone: An end of the junction differs from the germline gene, which may be a read error. CDR3 DNA sequence: TGTGCCAGCAGCCTACGACTAGCGGACCTCCAAGAGGCCCAGTACTTC. As protein: CASSLRLADLQEAQYF. This chain joins TRBV7-2 and TRBJ2-5; TRBD2 agrees at 9 bases. CDR3 length: 16 residues. Germline CDR1 is SGHTA and CDR2 is FQGNSA.

CDR3 in amino acids: CSVGMTGSEAFF. The CDR3 nucleotides are TGCAGCGTGGGGATGACAGGGTCGGAAGCTTTCTTT. The chain joins TRBV29-1 to TRBJ1-1; 7 bases line up with TRBD1. Germline V gives CDR1 SQVTM, CDR2 ANQGSEA. The CDR3 covers 12 residues. Trimming cost V 6 bases and J 8 bases; bases outside gene matches: 9.